Each of the 29 T cell receptor beta chains below was sequenced from the same sample in a study of blood T cell repertoires in COVID-19. TCRdb's table, derived via immunoSEQ multiplex PCR, lists solely in-frame clones and lacks some. The profile shows approximately 180,000 clones, 75% to 80% of them singletons. The sample consisted of peripheral blood. The receptors were gathered from an older woman with acute or convalescent COVID-19.

Only a few counts were recorded for this clone. The chain couples TRBV19 to TRBJ2-5; D possibly corresponds to TRBD1 (5 bases). Trimming stripped 4 bases from V and 2 bases from J, with 8 bases between. Per germline, CDR1 LNHDA and CDR2 SQIVND (reference sequence). This CDR3 region has 13 residues. Written as DNA, the CDR3 is TGTGCCAGTAGTAAAGACAGTCAAGAGACCCAGTACTTC. Amino acids: CASSKDSQETQYF.

Here the CDR3 reads CASRLGQGLIGYTF. CDR3 in DNA: TGTGCCAGCAGACTAGGACAGGGGCTAATCGGCTACACCTTC. The chain combines TRBV6-5 with TRBJ1-2, with TRBD1 matching over 9 bases. Germline values: CDR1 MNHEY, CDR2 SVGAGI. The CDR3 is made up of 14 amino acids. V trimming: 6 bases; J trimming: 8 bases; junction bases outside the gene matches: 10.

The genes are TRBV27 and TRBJ2-3, with 8 bases identical to TRBD1. The ends lost 1 base at V and 6 bases at J; junction bases unmatched: 3. The CDR3 is made up of 14 amino acids. Germline V gives CDR1 MNHEY, CDR2 SMNVEV (reference sequence). The CDR3 reads CASSLLDRDDTQYF. The CDR3 nucleotides read TGTGCCAGCAGTTTATTGGACAGGGACGATACGCAGTATTTT.

The gene calls are TRBV15 and TRBJ2-1; 8 bases line up with TRBD1. V was clipped by 1 base and J by 5 bases; unmatched bases: 4. In germline, CDR1 is LNHNV, CDR2 YYDKDF (reference sequence). The CDR3 spans 15 residues. CDR3 protein: CATSRARGLNNEQFF. In nucleotides, the CDR3 is TGTGCCACCAGCAGAGCCAGGGGGCTTAACAATGAGCAGTTCTTC.

The sample holds a few counts of this clone. The chain links TRBV13 to TRBJ1-4; TRBD1 matches at 7 bases. The CDR3 sequence is 14 residues long. Germline V gene lookup returns CDR1 PRHDT and CDR2 FYEKMQ (reference sequence). The junction had 2 bases not matched to a gene; V was cut back by 3 bases and J by 4 bases. The CDR3 here is CASSFRDSNEKLFF. For the CDR3, the DNA is TGTGCCAGCAGCTTCCGGGACAGTAATGAAAAACTGTTTTTT.

This chain connects TRBV24-1 to TRBJ2-3, with TRBD1 matching 7 bases. V trimming: 7 bases; J trimming: 0 bases; junction bases outside the gene matches: 15. CDR3 length: 18 amino acids. CDR1 is KGHDR, CDR2 SFDVKD, per germline. In DNA form, the CDR3 reads TGTGCCACCAGCGGAGTACCGGGACAGACAACTAGCACAGATACGCAGTATTTT. Translation gives CATSGVPGQTTSTDTQYF.

The CDR3 nucleotides read TGTGCCAGCAGCCATACAGGGGCCCCTAATGAAAAACTGTTTTTT. This encodes CASSHTGAPNEKLFF. V is TRBV3-1 (or the pseudogene TRBV3-2) and J is TRBJ1-4; 7 nucleotides agree with TRBD1. J was trimmed by 3 bases and V by 3 bases; bases with no gene match: 4. The CDR3 covers 15 residues. Germline values: CDR1 LGHDT, CDR2 YNNKEL (reference sequence).

This rearrangement joins TRBV6-5 to TRBJ1-5, with 8 bases aligning to TRBD1. The CDR3 spans 14 residues. Trimming at V came to 4 bases and at J to 6 bases, leaving 5 bases not matched to a gene. In germline, CDR1 is MNHEY, CDR2 SVGAGI. The CDR3 sequence: CASSSRTGIQPQHF. CDR3 DNA: TGTGCCAGCAGTTCCCGGACAGGGATTCAGCCCCAGCATTTT.

The rearrangement uses TRBV7-9 and TRBJ2-5; D is possibly TRBD2 (6 bases). Germline CDR1 and CDR2: SEHNR and FQNEAQ (reference sequence). The CDR3 has 14 residues. V was pared by 5 bases and J by 3 bases, with 13 bases between. In DNA form, the CDR3 reads TGTGCCAGCAGCCCCGGGACTCCCGAAGAGACCCAGTACTTC. This gives the protein CASSPGTPEETQYF. The full variable domain, with the rest looked up from reference TRBV7-9 and TRBJ2-5, is DTGVSQNPRHKITKRGQNVTFRCDPISEHNRLYWYRQTLGQGPEFLTYFQNEAQLEKSRLLSDRFSAERPKGSFSTLEIQRTEQGDSAMYLCASSPGTPEETQYFGPGTRLLVL.

This clone was observed a handful of times. CDR3: CASSQDVHKNGYTF. The CDR3 DNA sequence: TGTGCCAGCAGCCAAGATGTACACAAAAATGGCTACACCTTC. The chain couples TRBV4-2 to TRBJ1-2; D unresolved. With 0 bases removed from V and 6 bases from J, the gap between germline ends came to 11 bases. In germline, CDR1 is LGHNA, CDR2 YNFKEQ. CDR3 length: 14 residues.

The rearrangement joins TRBV24-1 to TRBJ2-1; weak D call: TRBD1 (5 bases). Trimming shortened V by 5 bases and J by 3 bases, and 7 bases separated the two germline ends. From germline, CDR1 is KGHDR and CDR2 SFDVKD. This CDR3 has 13 amino acids. The CDR3 is CATSVGHYNEQFF. CDR3 in DNA: TGTGCCACCAGTGTCGGACACTACAATGAGCAGTTCTTC.

The chain is built from TRBV9 and TRBJ1-5, with D possibly being TRBD1 (5 bases). This CDR3 is 13 amino acids long. Deletions cut 3 bases from V and 4 bases from J, with 8 bases between. Per germline, CDR1 SGDLS and CDR2 YYNGEE. The CDR3 protein is CASSDGGNQPQHF. The CDR3 coding sequence is TGTGCCAGCAGCGATGGGGGGAATCAGCCCCAGCATTTT.

The gene calls are TRBV5-1 and TRBJ2-7; D perhaps matches TRBD1 (6 bases). Germline lookup yields CDR1 SGHRS and CDR2 YFSETQ. The CDR3 has 13 residues. The V and J ends lost 5 bases and 3 bases respectively, with 12 bases between them. CDR3 coding DNA: TGCGCCAGCAGGCGCTCAGGGGACTACGAGCAGTACTTC. This encodes CASRRSGDYEQYF.

This rearrangement joins TRBV2 to TRBJ2-7; maybe TRBD2 (5 bases). Germline CDR1 SNHLY, CDR2 FYNNEI. The CDR3 is 12 residues long. V lost 8 bases and J lost 7, with 15 bases in between. In nucleotides, the CDR3 is TGTGCCAGCGGCGCGGACTGGAAAGAGCAGTACTTC. Protein: CASGADWKEQYF.

The chain carries TRBV6-5 and TRBJ2-2; D remains unclear. Germline CDR1 reads MNHEY; CDR2 reads SVGAGI. V dropped 6 bases and J dropped 1 base, with 9 bases sitting between them. The CDR3 runs 14 residues. The chain's CDR3 is CASRTPGNTGELFF. The CDR3 region has the DNA TGTGCCAGCAGAACCCCAGGGAACACCGGGGAGCTGTTTTTT.

CDR3 sequence (DNA): TGTGCTAGTGGGGTCACGACACCAGCGAACACCGGGGAGCTGTTTTTT. This sequence encodes CASGVTTPANTGELFF. This rearrangement joins TRBV12-5 to TRBJ2-2; unclear D gene. Trimming cost V 6 bases and J 0 bases, with 14 bases left between them. The CDR3 has 16 amino acids. In germline, CDR1 is LGHNT, CDR2 FRNRAP.

The sample holds a few counts of this clone. The rearrangement joins TRBV12-5 to TRBJ2-4; the match to TRBD1 covers 9 bases. J gave up 4 bases and V 1 base, and 2 bases lay outside the gene matches. Germline loops: CDR1 LGHNT, CDR2 FRNRAP. The CDR3 is 15 residues long. CDR3 residues: CASGLGGQGKNIQYF. CDR3 DNA: TGTGCTAGTGGTTTGGGGGGACAGGGAAAAAACATTCAGTACTTC.

The chain uses TRBV6-4 and TRBJ2-7; 7 nucleotides align to TRBD1. Germline lookup yields CDR1 MRHNA and CDR2 SNTAGT. V was pared by 1 base and J by 4 bases, with 7 bases of the junction left unmatched. The CDR3 covers 15 residues. The CDR3 protein is CASSDWDRRAYEQYF. CDR3 DNA: TGTGCCAGCAGTGACTGGGACAGACGAGCTTACGAGCAGTACTTC.

The chain uses TRBV12-3 or TRBV12-4 and TRBJ1-5, with a tentative D call TRBD1 (6 bases). This CDR3 contains 11 residues. V was pared by 7 bases and J by 10 bases, with 11 bases between. DNA of the CDR3: TGTGCCAGCACCCTAGGGGGACCCCAGCATTTT. Amino acids: CASTLGGPQHF.

This chain links TRBV19 with TRBJ1-6; D might be TRBD1 (6 bases). Deletions cut 7 bases from V and 14 bases from J, with 21 bases between. The germline CDR1 and CDR2 sequences are LNHDA and SQIVND (reference sequence). The CDR3 runs to 14 residues. The CDR3 here is CASITDSPRQTLHF. As DNA, the CDR3 is TGTGCCAGTATTACGGACAGCCCTAGGCAAACCCTCCACTTT. The whole variable domain, filled in from reference TRBV19 and TRBJ1-6, reads DGGITQSPKYLFRKEGQNVTLSCEQNLNHDAMYWYRQDPGQGLRLIYYSQIVNDFQKGDIAEGYSVSREKKESFPLTVTSAQKNPTAFYLCASITDSPRQTLHFGNGTRLTVT.

The V call is TRBV25-1, the J call TRBJ2-7; D gene uncertain. The germline V and J ends were trimmed by 3 bases and 0 bases, with 3 bases remaining between them. Germline loops: CDR1 MGHDK, CDR2 SYGVNS. This CDR3 is built from 12 residues. CDR3 bases: TGTGCCAGCAGTGAGAGCTCCTACGAGCAGTACTTC. As protein: CASSESSYEQYF.

This chain joins TRBV5-1 and TRBJ2-7; 9 nucleotides line up with TRBD1. Germline values: CDR1 SGHRS, CDR2 YFSETQ. The CDR3 is 15 residues long. J was trimmed by 3 bases and V by 4 bases; bases with no gene match: 8. The CDR3 region has the DNA TGCGCCAGCAGCCACCGGACAGGGGTAGGCTACGAGCAGTACTTC. It yields the protein CASSHRTGVGYEQYF.

V usage is TRBV7-2 and J usage is TRBJ2-3, with D maybe TRBD2 (6 bases). The CDR3 is 17 residues long. V lost 5 bases and J 4 bases, leaving 22 bases between the germline ends. Germline CDR1 reads SGHTA; CDR2 reads FQGNSA. Here the CDR3 reads CASSLLPRGSGADTQYF. CDR3 in DNA: TGTGCCAGCAGCCTACTACCTCGGGGTTCGGGGGCAGATACGCAGTATTTT.

The CDR3 DNA follows: TGTGCCTGGAGACCCCGGGATGGGACAAGGAATTCACCCCTCCACTTT. Translated, it gives CAWRPRDGTRNSPLHF. The rearrangement uses TRBV30 and TRBJ1-6; tentatively, D is TRBD1 (6 bases). This CDR3 contains 16 residues. CDR1 and CDR2 (germline): GTSNPN, SVGIG (reference sequence). Between the trimmed V and J ends, which lost 3 bases and 7 bases, there was a span of 19 bases.

J is TRBJ2-3 and V is TRBV19; the match to TRBD2 covers 8 bases. Germline CDR1 reads LNHDA; CDR2 reads SQIVND (reference sequence). V trimming: 7 bases; J trimming: 0 bases; junction bases outside the gene matches: 3. This CDR3 region has 14 residues. The CDR3 sequence is CASKLAASTDTQYF. For the CDR3, the DNA is TGTGCCAGTAAACTAGCGGCGAGCACAGATACGCAGTATTTT.

The chain has TRBV27 and TRBJ1-2, with 11 bases fitting TRBD1. This CDR3 has 15 amino acids. Unmatched junction bases numbered 6, after V lost 6 bases and J lost 3 bases. The germline gives CDR1 MNHEY, CDR2 SMNVEV (reference sequence). In nucleotides, the CDR3 is TGTGCCAGCAGCCCCAGGACAGGGGGCGACTATGGCTACACCTTC. Translation gives CASSPRTGGDYGYTF.

A few counts support this clone. The chain is built from TRBV7-3 and TRBJ2-7; 11 bases are shared with TRBD2. From germline, CDR1 is SGHTA and CDR2 FQGTGA. V shed 2 bases, J shed 7 bases, and the junction held 13 bases outside the gene matches. The CDR3 contains 17 residues. The CDR3 sequence: CASSLHGTSGSSGEQYF. The CDR3 DNA reads as TGTGCCAGCAGCTTACACGGGACTAGCGGCAGCTCGGGTGAGCAGTACTTC.

The chain uses TRBV25-1 and TRBJ2-3; D remains unclear. The CDR3 loop spans 12 amino acids. Germline V gene data show CDR1 as MGHDK and CDR2 as SYGVNS. V lost 6 bases and J lost 2, with 6 bases in between. DNA for the CDR3: TGTGCCAGCAGCTCGTCCACAGATACGCAGTATTTT. Translation gives CASSSSTDTQYF.

The chain combines TRBV2 with TRBJ2-3, with 10 bases identical to TRBD2. Germline lookup yields CDR1 SNHLY and CDR2 FYNNEI. The CDR3 sequence is 14 residues long. The V and J ends lost 4 bases and 4 bases, in that order; junction bases with no gene match: 2. Here the CDR3 reads CASSAGLASDTQYF. DNA for the CDR3: TGTGCCAGCAGTGCGGGACTAGCGTCAGATACGCAGTATTTT.